The present T cell receptor (beta chain) was sequenced within a study of blood T cell repertoires in COVID-19. Study summary: T cells, B-cell-depleted T cells, or PBMCs supplied cDNA or gDNA.

TCRdb keeps only in-frame clones here, not all; method: immunoSEQ multiplex PCR. The repertoire holds some 200,000 clones, with roughly four fifths as singletons. Everyone who took part was 18 to 89 years old, and they came from about 23 US areas. CDR3 length equals 17 residues. The germline V gene has CDR1 LNHDA and CDR2 SQIVND (reference sequence). The V and J ends lost 4 bases and 3 bases, in that order; junction bases with no gene match: 7. Material for sequencing was PBMCs or T cells enriched from blood (not recorded which). The receptor's source is a man aged 35-49 years who had recovered from COVID-19. The chain has TRBV19 and TRBJ1-6, with 9 bases fitting TRBD1. The CDR3 nucleotides read TGTGCCAGTAGTACGCTCGGGACAGGGAACTATAATTCACCCCTCCACTTT. Residues: CASSTLGTGNYNSPLHF.